These T cell receptor beta chains were read from a single sample in a study of cytomegalovirus exposure and HLA in healthy donors. Clones were sequenced by immunoSEQ multiplex PCR, and TCRdb holds only the in-frame ones, with some missing. Counted here are about 130,000 clones, roughly 9.7% occurring once; the ten biggest clones make up 1.8%. Sequenced sample: PBMCs. All receptors come from a man aged 45 to 65 in good health and CMV-seronegative. The CDR3 runs from the conserved cysteine through the conserved F or W. The D gene is left open where the match is weak. Size is stated for part of the rows, as once, few or many counts, or as a class when the clone is expanded.

v_call	clone_size	j_call	d_call	cdr3_aa	cdr3_nt
TRBV7-7	NA	TRBJ2-7	TRBD2	CASSLAGQVHEQYF	TGTGCTAGCAGCTTAGCGGGACAAGTCCACGAGCAGTACTTC
TRBV12-2	many	TRBJ1-5	NA	CASRLGMTGTRNQPQHF	TGTGCAAGTCGCTTAGGAATGACAGGGACCCGCAATCAGCCCCAGCATTTT
TRBV5-1	NA	TRBJ2-7	NA	CASSLEMQSEQYF	TGCGCCAGCAGCTTGGAGATGCAGTCCGAGCAGTACTTC
TRBV7-2	NA	TRBJ2-7	TRBD2	CASSMGLAGEQYF	TGTGCCAGCAGCATGGGACTAGCGGGCGAGCAGTACTTC
TRBV10-1	NA	TRBJ2-7	TRBD2	CASRDTSGLSYEQYF	TGCGCCAGCAGAGATACTAGCGGGCTGTCCTACGAGCAGTACTTC
TRBV5-6	NA	TRBJ2-7	NA	CASSLGAVREQYF	TGTGCCAGCAGCTTGGGGGCAGTTCGGGAGCAGTACTTC
TRBV20-1	NA	TRBJ2-1	NA	CSAELQEEQFF	TGCAGTGCTGAACTCCAGGAAGAGCAGTTCTTC
TRBV7-7	NA	TRBJ2-1	NA	CASSLQAGGPSSYNEQFF	TGTGCCAGCAGCCTACAGGCAGGGGGGCCCAGCTCCTACAATGAGCAGTTCTTC
TRBV10-3	few	TRBJ1-1	TRBD1	CAIRPGQGAGEAFF	TGTGCCATCAGACCGGGACAGGGGGCAGGTGAAGCTTTCTTT
TRBV4-1	NA	TRBJ1-5	NA	CASSRDPGQPQHF	TGCGCCAGCAGCCGTGACCCAGGGCAGCCCCAGCATTTT
TRBV28	few	TRBJ1-2	NA	CASNPPGTLYGYTF	TGTGCCAGCAACCCTCCAGGGACTCTCTATGGCTACACCTTC
TRBV7-3	NA	TRBJ2-7	NA	CASSPGGSTYEQYF	TGTGCCAGCAGCCCAGGAGGGTCCACCTACGAGCAGTACTTC
TRBV14	few	TRBJ2-7	NA	CASSHLRASYEQYF	TGTGCCAGCAGCCACCTCCGTGCTAGCTACGAGCAGTACTTC
TRBV4-2	NA	TRBJ2-5	NA	CASSQQTGAQETQYF	TGTGCCAGCAGCCAACAAACAGGTGCCCAAGAGACCCAGTACTTC
TRBV7-8	few	TRBJ1-5	NA	CASSSGLTNQSQHF	TGTGCCAGCAGCTCGGGACTGACCAATCAGTCCCAGCATTTT
TRBV7-3	few	TRBJ1-1	NA	CASSFGNSGTEAFF	TGTGCCAGCAGCTTCGGAAATTCGGGCACTGAAGCTTTCTTT
TRBV30	few	TRBJ2-1	TRBD2	CAWSHGTSGTSSYNEQFF	TGTGCCTGGAGCCACGGGACTAGCGGGACCAGCTCCTACAATGAGCAGTTCTTC
TRBV5-1	few	TRBJ2-1	NA	CASSSSGGGDEQFF	TGCGCCAGCAGCTCATCGGGAGGGGGCGATGAGCAGTTCTTC
TRBV6-1	NA	TRBJ2-5	NA	CASSEALRGQETQYF	TGTGCCAGCAGTGAAGCGCTCAGGGGCCAAGAGACCCAGTACTTC
TRBV29-1	few	TRBJ1-1	TRBD1	CSVATGMNTEAFF	TGCAGCGTTGCGACAGGGATGAACACTGAAGCTTTCTTT
TRBV5-8	NA	TRBJ1-2	NA	CASSSFTGPQYNNYGYTF	TGTGCCAGCAGCTCATTCACAGGGCCACAATACAATAACTATGGCTACACCTTC
TRBV27	few	TRBJ1-1	NA	CASSLSMGGTEAFF	TGTGCCAGCAGTTTATCGATGGGGGGCACTGAAGCTTTCTTT
TRBV6-1	NA	TRBJ2-7	TRBD2	CATAFSGSYEQYF	TGTGCCACCGCTTTTAGCGGGAGTTACGAGCAGTACTTC
TRBV28	NA	TRBJ2-3	TRBD1	CASGTQGRMGDTQYF	TGTGCCAGCGGAACACAGGGGCGAATGGGAGATACGCAGTATTTT
TRBV28	few	TRBJ1-4	NA	CASSRPWGGGATNEKLFF	TGTGCCAGCAGCCGCCCCTGGGGGGGAGGCGCAACTAATGAAAAACTGTTTTTT
TRBV2	NA	TRBJ1-2	NA	CASSQDRLYGYTF	TGTGCCAGCAGCCAAGACAGGTTGTATGGCTACACCTTC
TRBV12-2	NA	TRBJ2-5	NA	CASRPGLAGAVSYQETQHF	TGTGCAAGTCGTCCCGGACTAGCGGGAGCAGTATCGTACCAAGAGACCCAGCACTTC
TRBV29-1	NA	TRBJ2-3	TRBD2	CSVFPWEGTDTQYF	TGCAGCGTTTTTCCCTGGGAGGGAACAGATACGCAGTATTTT
TRBV5-1	few	TRBJ2-4	TRBD1	CASSLEGRGLDIQYF	TGCGCCAGCAGCTTGGAGGGCAGGGGGCTTGACATTCAGTACTTC
TRBV5-1	few	TRBJ1-1	NA	CASSPRGSEAFF	TGCGCCAGCAGCCCTCGGGGGTCTGAAGCTTTCTTT
TRBV19	NA	TRBJ1-5	TRBD1	CASTSGQGQDQPQHF	TGTGCCAGTACATCAGGACAGGGGCAGGATCAGCCCCAGCATTTT
TRBV7-8	NA	TRBJ2-2	TRBD1	CASSSLTGTANTGELFF	TGTGCCAGCAGCTCACTCACCGGGACAGCTAACACCGGGGAGCTGTTTTTT
TRBV30	NA	TRBJ1-6	TRBD1	CAWRQGALDNSPLHF	TGTGCCTGGAGACAGGGGGCGTTGGATAATTCACCCCTCCACTTT
TRBV27	NA	TRBJ1-6	NA	CASSRRGSSYNSPLHF	TGTGCCAGCAGCCGGCGGGGTAGCTCCTATAATTCACCCCTCCACTTT
TRBV5-1	NA	TRBJ2-3	TRBD2	CASSLVASGPTDTQYF	TGCGCCAGCAGCTTGGTTGCTAGCGGTCCCACAGATACGCAGTATTTT
TRBV5-6	NA	TRBJ1-5	TRBD1	CASSHGQGFNQPQHF	TGTGCCAGCAGCCACGGACAGGGTTTCAATCAGCCCCAGCATTTT
TRBV29-1	NA	TRBJ2-7	TRBD2	CSVEEAGGTYEQYF	TGCAGCGTTGAAGAAGCGGGGGGGACCTACGAGCAGTACTTC
TRBV27	NA	TRBJ2-1	NA	CASGLAGIRNEQFF	TGTGCCAGCGGGCTAGCTGGCATTAGGAATGAGCAGTTCTTC
TRBV2	NA	TRBJ2-5	NA	CASSDDSVGTQYF	TGTGCCAGCAGTGACGACAGCGTGGGGACCCAGTACTTC
TRBV2	NA	TRBJ1-5	TRBD1	CASRADRGSNQPQHF	TGTGCCAGCAGGGCCGACAGGGGGAGCAATCAGCCCCAGCATTTT
TRBV19	NA	TRBJ2-1	NA	CASSIGASVRVF	TGTGCCAGTAGTATAGGAGCTAGTGTGAGGGTCTTC
TRBV7-3	NA	TRBJ2-3	TRBD2	CASSLAGTSGSTDTQYF	TGTGCCAGCAGCTTAGCCGGGACTAGCGGTAGCACAGATACGCAGTATTTT
TRBV6-1	few	TRBJ1-5	NA	CASSEVLAGQPQHF	TGTGCCAGCAGTGAAGTGTTGGCGGGGCAGCCCCAGCATTTT
TRBV29-1	few	TRBJ1-1	NA	CSGWAVSSSTEAFF	TGCAGCGGGTGGGCAGTCTCATCGAGCACTGAAGCTTTCTTT